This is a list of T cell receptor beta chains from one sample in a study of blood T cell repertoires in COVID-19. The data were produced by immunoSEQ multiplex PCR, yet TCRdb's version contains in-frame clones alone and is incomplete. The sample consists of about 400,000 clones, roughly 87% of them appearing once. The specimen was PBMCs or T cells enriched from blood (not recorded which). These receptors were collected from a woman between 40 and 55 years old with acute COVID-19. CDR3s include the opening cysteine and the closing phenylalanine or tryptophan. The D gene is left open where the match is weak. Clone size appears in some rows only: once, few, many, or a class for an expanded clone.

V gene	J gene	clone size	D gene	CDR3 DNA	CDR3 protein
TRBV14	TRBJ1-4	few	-	TGTGCCAGCAGCCAAGATCGGGAGGTGCCAGAAAAACTGTTTTTT	CASSQDREVPEKLFF
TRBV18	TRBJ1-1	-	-	TGTGCCAGCTCGACAGGACTGGATACTGAAGCTTTCTTT	CASSTGLDTEAFF
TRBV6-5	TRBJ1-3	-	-	TGTGCCAGCAGCCCGAGGACAGCTGGAAACACCATATATTTT	CASSPRTAGNTIYF
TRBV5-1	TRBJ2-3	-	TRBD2	TGCGCCAGCAGCTTGGCTTGGCTAGCGGGGGGGCCCCCAGATACGCAGTATTTT	CASSLAWLAGGPPDTQYF
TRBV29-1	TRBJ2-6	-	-	TGCAGCGCCGGAGACTCTGGGGCCAACGTCCTGACTTTC	CSAGDSGANVLTF
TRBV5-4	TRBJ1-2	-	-	TGTGCCAGCAACTCGAGGGGGGGCCATGGCTACACCTTC	CASNSRGGHGYTF
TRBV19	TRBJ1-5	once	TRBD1	TGTGCCAGTCGGACAGGGTGGGTGAATCAGCCCCAGCATTTT	CASRTGWVNQPQHF
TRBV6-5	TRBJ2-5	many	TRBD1	TGTGCCAGCAGTCGGGACAGGCAAGAGACCCAGTACTTC	CASSRDRQETQYF
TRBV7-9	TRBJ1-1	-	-	TGTGCCAGCAGCCCGAGAGGGGAGGGCACTGAAGCTTTCTTT	CASSPRGEGTEAFF
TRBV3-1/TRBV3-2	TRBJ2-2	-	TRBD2	TGTGCCAGCAGCTTCACTAGCGGGGGGACCGGGGAGCTGTTTTTT	CASSFTSGGTGELFF
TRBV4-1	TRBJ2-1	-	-	TGCGCCAGCAGCCAAAATTCGGCCCCGGGATCCTACAATGAGCAGTTCTTC	CASSQNSAPGSYNEQFF
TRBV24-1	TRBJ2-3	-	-	TGTGCCACCAGTGATTTGCAATGGGCGGATACGCAGTATTTT	CATSDLQWADTQYF
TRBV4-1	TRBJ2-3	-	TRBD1	TGCGCCAGCAGCCAGGCCGGGACAGGGGACGATACGCAGTATTTT	CASSQAGTGDDTQYF
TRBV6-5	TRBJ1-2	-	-	TGTGCCAGCACCGACAACACAGGGTATGGCTACACCTTC	CASTDNTGYGYTF
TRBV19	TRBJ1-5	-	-	TGTGCCAGTAGTAGTAGGCCAGCACTAAATCAGCCCCAGCATTTT	CASSSRPALNQPQHF
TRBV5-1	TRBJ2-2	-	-	TGCGCCAGCAGCTTGGCCGAGAACCCCACCGGGGAGCTGTTTTTT	CASSLAENPTGELFF
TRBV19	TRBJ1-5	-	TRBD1	TGTGCCAGTAGCCTTAGGGGGCAGGGGGCGCGTAGCAATCAGCCCCAGCATTTT	CASSLRGQGARSNQPQHF
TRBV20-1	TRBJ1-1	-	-	TGCAGCCGACAGAGAAACACTGAAGCTTTCTTT	CSRQRNTEAFF
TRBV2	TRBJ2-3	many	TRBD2	TGTGCCAGCACGGGGGGGCAGATCACAGATACGCAGTATTTT	CASTGGQITDTQYF
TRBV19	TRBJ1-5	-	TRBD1	TGTGCCAGTAGCGGGACAGGGGGACGGCAGCCCCAGCATTTT	CASSGTGGRQPQHF
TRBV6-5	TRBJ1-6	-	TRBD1	TGTGCCAGCAGGGTCGGACAGGGGGACAGCTCACCCCTCCACTTT	CASRVGQGDSSPLHF
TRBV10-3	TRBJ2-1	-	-	TGTGCCATCAGTGAGGCCCCTGGGGCCTCCCAATACAATGAGCAGTTCTTC	CAISEAPGASQYNEQFF
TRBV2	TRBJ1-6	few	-	TGTGCCAGCAGTGCACAAGCGCATTCACCCCTCCACTTT	CASSAQAHSPLHF
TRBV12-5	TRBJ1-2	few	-	TGTGCTAGTGGCCCGTTCCAAAGGGTGAGCGGCGGCTACACCTTC	CASGPFQRVSGGYTF
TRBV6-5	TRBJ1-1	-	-	TGTGCCAGCAGTTCCAGCGGAGTCAAGACTGAAGCTTTCTTT	CASSSSGVKTEAFF
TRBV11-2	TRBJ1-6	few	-	TGTGCCAGCAGCCCTAGTGGACAGAGGTCCTATAATTCACCCCTCCACTTT	CASSPSGQRSYNSPLHF
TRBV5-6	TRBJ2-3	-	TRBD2	TGTGCCAGCAGCGCACGGCGGGGGGCCACAGATACGCAGTATTTT	CASSARRGATDTQYF
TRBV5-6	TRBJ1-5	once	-	TGTGCCAGCAGCTTCAAACAGATTAGCAATCAGCCCCAGCATTTT	CASSFKQISNQPQHF
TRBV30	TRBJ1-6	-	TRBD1	TGTGCCTGGAGTGTACACAGGGGAAATTCACCCCTCCACTTT	CAWSVHRGNSPLHF
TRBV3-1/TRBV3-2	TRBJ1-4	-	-	TGTGCCAGCCGATCTGGTGGGGGGAATAATGAAAAACTGTTTTTT	CASRSGGGNNEKLFF
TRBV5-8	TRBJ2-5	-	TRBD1	TGTGCCAGCAGATTCGGACAGGGAAGTTGGGAGACCCAGTACTTC	CASRFGQGSWETQYF
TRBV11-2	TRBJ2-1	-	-	TGTGCCAGCAGCTCCGTCAGGGGGGCCTACAATGAGCAGTTCTTC	CASSSVRGAYNEQFF
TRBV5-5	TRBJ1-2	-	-	TGTGCCAGCAGCTTGGGGGAGGGGCCGGGCTATGGCTACACCTTC	CASSLGEGPGYGYTF
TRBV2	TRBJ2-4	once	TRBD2	TGTGCCAGCAGGAGGGGAGGGAGTGAGAACATTCAGTACTTC	CASRRGGSENIQYF
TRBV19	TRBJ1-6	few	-	TGTGCCAGAAGTGGGACACGGAATTCACCCCTCCACTTT	CARSGTRNSPLHF
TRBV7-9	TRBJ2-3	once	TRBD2	TGTGCCAGCAGCTTAGGACTAGCGGGGCAGTATTTT	CASSLGLAGQYF
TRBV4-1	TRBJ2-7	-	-	TGCGCCAGCAGCCAAGATTTGCCAGCCGGGGGACTCCCATATGAGCAGTACTTC	CASSQDLPAGGLPYEQYF
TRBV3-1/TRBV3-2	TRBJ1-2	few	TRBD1	TGTGCCAGCAGTCTGTTACCGGGACAGGGGTACTATGGCTACACCTTC	CASSLLPGQGYYGYTF